The 30 T cell receptor beta chains below were found in one sample sequenced in a study of type 1 regulatory T cells. TCRdb reanalysed the reads using MiXCR and keeps one entry per CDR3 protein. The sample contains roughly 20,000 distinct CDR3 sequences, roughly 10% of which appear only once. Material for sequencing was CD4+ T cells, either the whole sample or a sorted fraction (not recorded which). These receptors were taken from a human donor in good health.

The V gene is TRBV30, the J gene TRBJ1-1, with 9 bases identical to TRBD1. Germline CDR1 and CDR2: GTSNPN and SVGIG (reference sequence). CDR3 length: 15 amino acids. With 2 bases clipped from V and 4 bases from J, the junction kept 8 bases outside the gene matches. The CDR3 DNA is TGTGCCTGGAGTACGGGACAGGGCCGCGGCACTGAAGCTTTCTTT. It specifies CAWSTGQGRGTEAFF.

This clonotype came up many times. This chain uses TRBV29-1 with TRBJ2-2; D might be TRBD1 (5 bases). V was cut by 5 bases and J by 0 bases, with 10 bases left in between. The CDR3 runs to 14 residues. The germline V gene encodes CDR1 SQVTM and CDR2 ANQGSEA. CDR3 in DNA: TGCAGCGTTAAGATAGGGGCGAACACCGGGGAGCTGTTTTTT. Its translation is CSVKIGANTGELFF.

Relative to its sample, this clonotype is medium-sized. This chain connects TRBV20-1 to TRBJ1-2, with D unresolved. V was clipped by 0 bases and J by 8 bases, with 7 bases between them. Germline CDR1 is DFQATT and CDR2 is SNEGSKA (reference sequence). This CDR3 contains 11 residues. This CDR3 reads CSARDSVGYTF. The CDR3 DNA sequence: TGCAGTGCTAGAGATTCCGTCGGCTACACCTTC.

This clonotype was recorded many times. The V and J genes are TRBV18 and TRBJ2-7, with 11 bases aligning to TRBD1. The junction had 7 bases not matched to a gene; V was cut back by 4 bases and J by 5 bases. This CDR3 comprises 15 residues. CDR1 and CDR2 from the germline V gene are KGHSH and LQKENI. The CDR3 nucleotides read TGTGCCAGCTCACTCCTGGACAGGGGGCGCGACGAGCAGTACTTC. Amino acid sequence: CASSLLDRGRDEQYF.

This clonotype was counted at least ten times. V and J are TRBV6-1 and TRBJ2-7; perhaps TRBD2 as D (5 bases). The germline gives CDR1 MNHNS, CDR2 SASEGT. This CDR3 is built from 13 residues. Between the trimmed V and J ends, which lost 1 base and 7 bases, there was a span of 11 bases. The CDR3 bases are TGTGCCAGCAGTGAAGGGGGAGCTAGAGAGCAGTACTTC. Protein sequence: CASSEGGAREQYF.

There are many counts of this clonotype. The chain is built from TRBV29-1 and TRBJ1-3; weak D call: TRBD1 (6 bases). Germline V lookup: CDR1 SQVTM, CDR2 ANQGSEA. The length of the CDR3 is 15 residues. V shed 1 base and J shed 3 bases, with 13 bases lying between them. CDR3 in amino acids: CSVEVQGDYGNTIYF. Here the CDR3 DNA reads TGCAGCGTTGAAGTACAGGGTGATTATGGAAACACCATATATTTT.

The table lists this clonotype with a few counts. This sequence joins TRBV5-5 and TRBJ1-5, with 9 bases lining up with TRBD1. The CDR3 consists of 18 residues. CDR1 and CDR2 from the germline V gene are SGHKS and YYEKEE (reference sequence). J gave up 3 bases and V 4 bases, and 14 bases lay outside the gene matches. CDR3 nucleotide sequence: TGTGCCAGCAGCCCGCACCCCTCAGACAGGGGGATCAATCAGCCCCAGCATTTT. Amino acid sequence: CASSPHPSDRGINQPQHF.

Only a few counts were recorded for this clonotype. The chain has TRBV7-3 and TRBJ1-2; D remains ambiguous. V lost 0 bases, J lost 3 bases, and 8 bases lay in between. The CDR3 is 14 amino acids. CDR1 is SGHTA, CDR2 FQGTGA, per germline. The CDR3 DNA sequence: TGTGCCAGCAGCTTAACTCCGCGGGACTATGGCTACACCTTC. Its translation: CASSLTPRDYGYTF.

Ten or more counts support this clonotype. The J gene is TRBJ2-5, the V gene TRBV6-5; 7 bases fit TRBD2. V dropped 2 bases and J dropped 4; count of bases not matched to a gene: 4. The CDR3 spans 14 residues. CDR1 and CDR2 (germline): MNHEY, SVGAGI. CDR3 loop: CASSYQGGRETQYF. The DNA for the CDR3 is TGTGCCAGCAGTTACCAGGGCGGGAGAGAGACCCAGTACTTC.

This clonotype was seen many times. Its ends do not fully match the called genes, so a read error is possible. V is TRBV29-1 and J is TRBJ2-3, with D perhaps matching TRBD1 (6 bases). Looked up from germline, CDR1 is SQVTM and CDR2 is ANQGSEA. The CDR3 has 12 residues. CDR3 amino acids: CSVEDRTDTQYF. CDR3 DNA: TGCAGCGTCGAAGACAGGACAGATACGCAGTATTTT.

The chain links TRBV10-2 to TRBJ2-3; 7 bases match TRBD1. The CDR3 has 11 amino acids. CDR1 and CDR2 (germline): WSHSY, SAAADI. Germline trimming cut 7 bases from V and 7 bases from J; bases unmatched to any gene: 2. DNA for the CDR3: TGCGCCAGCAACAGGGGTTATACGCAGTATTTT. Translated, it gives CASNRGYTQYF.

This clonotype was seen at least ten times. DNA of the CDR3: TGTGCCAGCAGCTTAAACGATAACTATGGCTACACCTTC. Its protein is CASSLNDNYGYTF. The chain employs TRBV7-3 and TRBJ1-2; D not certain. There are 13 residues in the CDR3. Trimming cost V 1 base and J 1 base, with 4 bases left between them. CDR1 and CDR2 (germline): SGHTA, FQGTGA.

Concerning this clonotype: A single base separates this from a much larger clone, so it may be a read error. The rearrangement joins TRBV27 to TRBJ2-1; D is ambiguous. The CDR3 consists of 13 residues. Between the trimmed V and J ends, which lost 5 bases and 13 bases, there was a span of 18 bases. The germline CDR1 and CDR2 sequences are MNHEY and SMNVEV (reference sequence). The CDR3 nucleotides read TGTGCCAGCAGTGCTTCGGTGGGGAAGACCCAGTTCTTC. Its translation: CASSASVGKTQFF.

This chain links TRBV6-5 with TRBJ1-2; D is possibly TRBD1 (5 bases). Germline-derived CDR1 and CDR2 are MNHEY and SVGAGI. Trimming took off 6 bases at V and 4 bases at J, with 18 bases between the two ends. The CDR3 consists of 15 residues. The CDR3 spells CASRNPGRLSYGYTF. Here the CDR3 DNA reads TGTGCCAGCAGAAATCCGGGACGGCTAAGCTATGGCTACACCTTC.

There are many counts of this clonotype. V usage is TRBV29-1 and J usage is TRBJ2-3; D remains unclear. The CDR3 totals 12 residues. V was pared by 4 bases and J by 4 bases, with 9 bases between. Germline V gene lookup returns CDR1 SQVTM and CDR2 ANQGSEA. Here the CDR3 reads CSVVILADTQYF. For the CDR3, the DNA is TGCAGCGTTGTAATCCTTGCAGATACGCAGTATTTT.

This clonotype was recorded many times. The chain has TRBV5-5 and TRBJ2-1; 10 bases align to TRBD2. The length of the CDR3 is 15 residues. The junction had 4 bases not matched to a gene; V was cut back by 3 bases and J by 4 bases. Germline values: CDR1 SGHKS, CDR2 YYEKEE (reference sequence). The CDR3 sequence is CASSSTSGDYNEQFF. The CDR3, as DNA: TGTGCCAGCAGCTCTACTAGCGGGGATTACAATGAGCAGTTCTTC.

This clonotype was seen at least ten times. The rearrangement joins TRBV11-2 to TRBJ2-1; D uncertain. Germline values: CDR1 SGHAT, CDR2 FQNNGV. Trimming removed 2 bases from V and 8 bases from J, with 4 bases in between. The CDR3 totals 11 residues. The CDR3 nucleotides read TGTGCCAGCAGCTTACGAGATGAGCAGTTCTTC. As protein: CASSLRDEQFF.

This clonotype was recorded at least ten times. The chain is built from TRBV5-1 and TRBJ1-4; 7 positions match TRBD1. The ends lost 3 bases at V and 5 bases at J; junction bases unmatched: 7. The CDR3 spans 15 residues. Germline V gene data show CDR1 as SGHRS and CDR2 as YFSETQ. CDR3 DNA sequence: TGCGCCAGCAGCTCGACAGGGAAAAGAAATGAAAAACTGTTTTTT. It encodes CASSSTGKRNEKLFF. Full variable domain (outside the CDR3, taken from reference TRBV5-1 and TRBJ1-4): KAGVTQTPRYLIKTRGQQVTLSCSPISGHRSVSWYQQTPGQGLQFLFEYFSETQRNKGNFPGRFSGRQFSNSRSEMNVSTLELGDSALYLCASSSTGKRNEKLFFGSGTQLSVL.

On this clonotype itself: This may stem from a read error, because a much larger clone lies one nucleotide away. The V gene is TRBV4-3, the J gene TRBJ2-3, with TRBD2 matching 7 bases. J lost 0 bases, V lost 0 bases, and 3 bases had no gene match. The CDR3 is 16 amino acids. Germline-derived CDR1 and CDR2 are LGHNA and YSLEER. The CDR3 protein is CASSQEWGLSTDTQYF. As DNA, the CDR3 is TGCGCCAGCAGCCAAGAATGGGGACTAAGCACAGATACGCAGTATTTT.

This clonotype was observed a handful of times. This may come from a read error, since a much larger clone is one base off. The chain carries TRBV29-1 and TRBJ2-1; D gene ambiguous. Trimming pared 4 bases from V and 6 bases from J, leaving 7 bases between. Germline V gives CDR1 SQVTM, CDR2 ANQGSEA. The CDR3 is 11 residues long. The CDR3 bases are TGCAGCGTTGTCGGCCGCAATGAGCAGTTCTTC. The encoded protein is CSVVGRNEQFF.

CDR3 sequence reads: CASSLIAGTSVENEQFF. The CDR3 bases are TGTGCCAGCAGCTTAATCGCCGGGACTAGCGTGGAGAATGAGCAGTTCTTC. The chain couples TRBV9 to TRBJ2-1; 10 positions agree with TRBD2. CDR3 length: 17 residues. Germline lookup yields CDR1 SGDLS and CDR2 YYNGEE. V lost 4 bases and J lost 7; bases outside the gene matches: 14.

This clonotype was counted ten times or more. V gene TRBV28 combines with J gene TRBJ2-1; TRBD2 aligns across 9 bases. Germline CDR1 reads MDHEN; CDR2 reads SYDVKM. The J segment lost 2 bases and the V segment lost 6 bases, leaving 8 bases of the junction unmatched. CDR3 length: 16 amino acids. CDR3 coding DNA: TGTGCCAGCAGCCCACCTCCTAGCGGGACCTACAATGAGCAGTTCTTC. Encoded protein: CASSPPPSGTYNEQFF.

This clonotype showed up many times. The chain has TRBV18 and TRBJ2-4, with 11 nucleotides matching TRBD2. The CDR3 consists of 15 residues. The J segment lost 5 bases and the V segment lost 4 bases, leaving 4 bases of the junction unmatched. Germline V CDR1 and CDR2: KGHSH, LQKENI. The CDR3 region is CASSLLAGAENIQYF. The CDR3 DNA sequence: TGTGCCAGCTCACTACTAGCGGGAGCGGAAAACATTCAGTACTTC.

This rearrangement joins TRBV7-2 to TRBJ2-3, with 8 bases fitting TRBD2. There are 16 residues in the CDR3. J gave up 8 bases and V 5 bases, and 15 bases lay outside the gene matches. Germline CDR1 SGHTA, CDR2 FQGNSA. Here the CDR3 DNA reads TGTGCCAGCAGCCCACAATCAAGCGGGAGTAGGATTACGCAGTATTTT. Residues: CASSPQSSGSRITQYF.

On this clonotype: This may stem from a read error, because a much larger clone lies one nucleotide away. This chain joins TRBV20-1 and TRBJ2-1; perhaps D is TRBD1 or TRBD2 (5 bases each). The CDR3 sequence is 13 residues long. Trimming pared 6 bases from V and 6 bases from J, leaving 15 bases between. In germline, CDR1 is DFQATT, CDR2 SNEGSKA (reference sequence). The CDR3 loop reads CSAPRDGCNEQFF. The CDR3 DNA reads TGCAGTGCGCCCCGGGACGGGTGCAATGAGCAGTTCTTC.

The sample holds many counts of this clonotype. The V call is TRBV5-1, the J call TRBJ2-3, with TRBD1 identical over 7 bases. V was clipped by 5 bases and J by 4 bases; unmatched bases: 13. The germline gives CDR1 SGHRS, CDR2 YFSETQ. The CDR3 loop spans 16 amino acids. CDR3 nucleotides: TGCGCCAGCAGTCAAACAGGGGTGCCCCGGGCAGATACGCAGTATTTT. Translated: CASSQTGVPRADTQYF.

This clonotype was recorded many times. Its ends do not fully match the called genes, so a read error is possible. The J gene is TRBJ1-5, the V gene TRBV7-2; D is unclear. CDR1 is SGHTA and CDR2 is FQGNSA in the germline V gene. The CDR3 runs to 15 residues. This CDR3 is CASSLGSVLNQPQHF. The CDR3 nucleotides are TGTGCCAGCAGTTTAGGGTCGGTTCTCAATCAGCCCCAGCATTTT.

For this clonotype: A clone one base away is much larger, so this may be a read error. The genes are TRBV11-2 and TRBJ2-2; 8 nucleotides align to TRBD2. The CDR3 runs to 15 residues. In germline, CDR1 is SGHAT, CDR2 FQNNGV. Losses at the gene ends were 1 base for V and 10 bases for J; bases not matched to a gene: 8. The chain's CDR3 is CASSLVGLAGAELFF. CDR3 coding DNA: TGTGCCAGCAGCTTAGTAGGACTAGCAGGCGCGGAGCTGTTTTTT.

There are many counts of this clonotype. Relative to the germline gene, one junction end is altered; a read error may explain this. V is TRBV5-6 and J is TRBJ2-1; 9 nucleotides line up with TRBD1. The germline gives CDR1 SGHDT, CDR2 YYEEEE. The CDR3 contains 11 residues. The CDR3: CASSHRDRVLF. Here the CDR3 DNA reads TGTGCCAGCAGCCACCGGGACAGGGTTCTTTTC.

This clonotype was seen more than once but under ten times. This chain links TRBV20-1 with TRBJ2-1, with D hard to call. The CDR3 is 13 amino acids. Germline assignment: CDR1 DFQATT and CDR2 SNEGSKA (reference sequence). Trimming removed 3 bases from V and 5 bases from J, with 11 bases in between. The CDR3 sequence: CSARPLNNNEQFF. CDR3 DNA: TGCAGTGCTAGGCCCTTAAACAACAATGAGCAGTTCTTC.